The entry below describes one T cell receptor beta chain. Germline V lookup: CDR1 LNHNV, CDR2 YYDKDF (reference sequence). J lost 2 bases, V lost 0 bases, and 1 base had no gene match. This CDR3 contains 15 residues. The source of the sample is a study of blood T cell repertoires in COVID-19. On the study more broadly: Spain, Italy and the United States supplied samples that represented acute and convalescent COVID-19.

The protocol was immunoSEQ multiplex PCR, while the TCRdb copy is restricted to in-frame clones and leaves out a portion. The repertoire holds about 370,000 clones, about 87% seen once, with roughly a tenth in the top ten. Enrolment of Seattle patients took place during active infection, and they were followed longitudinally. Sequencing was done on a sample of peripheral blood. The source of this sequence is a woman in her twenties or thirties with COVID-19, enrolled during active disease. The V gene is TRBV15, the J gene TRBJ2-1; TRBD1 aligns across 7 bases. CDR3 in DNA: TGTGCCACCAGCAGAGACGGGACAGCCTACAATGAGCAGTTCTTC. This encodes CATSRDGTAYNEQFF. The entire variable domain, with the rest obtained from reference TRBV15 and TRBJ2-1, is as follows: DAMVIQNPRYQVTQFGKPVTLSCSQTLNHNVMYWYQQKSSQAPKLLFHYYDKDFNNEADTPDNFQSRRPNTSFCFLDIRSPGLGDTAMYLCATSRDGTAYNEQFFGPGTRLTVL.